The 10 T cell receptor beta chains below come from one sample, sequenced in a study of tumor-infiltrating lymphocytes in primary liver carcinoma. Starting material of roughly 550 ng total RNA yielded TCR beta cDNA via a constant-region primer. Sequencing libraries for TCR beta derived from three nested multiplex PCR rounds that used slightly modified ARM-PCR. Researchers ran the first two PCR rounds for roughly 11 cycles each with TRBV1-TRBV30 forward primers and a C-beta reverse primer. TCRdb re-called the multiplex PCR reads with MiXCR, one entry per CDR3 protein. In the table there are approximately 310,000 distinct CDR3 sequences, 60% to 80% of which are singletons. Germline DNA was also extracted, and blood RNA was taken from unsorted whole blood. Sequencing used peripheral blood. These receptors originate from a man in his forties with primary liver carcinoma and hepatitis B virus infection.

With respect to this clonotype: A read error may explain this, as a much larger clone is one base away. V is TRBV6-5 and J is TRBJ2-5; TRBD2 aligns across 13 bases. Per the germline V gene, CDR1 is MNHEY and CDR2 is SVGAGI. The CDR3 runs to 16 residues. The CDR3 DNA follows: TGTGCCGGCAGTTACAGGACTAGCGGGAGTATGAAGACCCAGTACTTC. Its protein product is CAGSYRTSGSMKTQYF.

Only a few counts were recorded for this clonotype. The gene calls are TRBV5-1 and TRBJ2-1, with D perhaps TRBD1 or TRBD2 (5 bases each). CDR1 and CDR2 from the germline V gene are SGHRS and YFSETQ. This CDR3 has 15 amino acids. Trimming took off 3 bases at V and 7 bases at J, with 17 bases between the two ends. The CDR3 sequence: CASSSPVGTLNEQFF. The CDR3, as DNA: TGCGCCAGCAGCTCTCCTGTGGGGACGTTGAATGAGCAGTTCTTC.

Worth noting for this clonotype: Germline is not matched at one junction end, which may reflect a read error. The CDR3 protein is CASTLEAGTRHTGELFF. In DNA form, the CDR3 reads TGTGCCAGCACCTTAGAAGCTGGGACACGGCACACCGGGGAGCTGTTTTTT. The J gene is TRBJ2-2, the V gene TRBV11-3, with a weak D call TRBD1 (6 bases). The CDR3 has 17 residues. Germline lookup yields CDR1 SGHNT and CDR2 YENEEA.

Regarding this clonotype: Germline is not matched at one junction end, which may reflect a read error. V gene TRBV5-4 combines with J gene TRBJ2-7; the match to TRBD2 covers 7 bases. Germline CDR1 is SGHNT and CDR2 is YYREEE (reference sequence). The CDR3 loop spans 13 amino acids. CDR3 sequence (DNA): TGTGTCAGCAGCCTCGGGGGGTCCGACGAGCAGTACTTC. Translating it yields CVSSLGGSDEQYF.

As to this clonotype: Germline is not matched at one junction end, which may reflect a read error. J is TRBJ2-2 and V is TRBV28, with TRBD1 matching over 10 bases. This CDR3 is built from 15 residues. Germline CDR1 MDHEN, CDR2 SYDVKM. This CDR3 reads CASSLGQGLTGELVF. CDR3 nucleotide sequence: TGTGCCAGCAGTTTGGGACAGGGGCTCACCGGGGAGCTGGTTTTT.

To note about this clonotype: Mismatch with germline at one junction end may stem from a read error. The chain links TRBV11-2 to TRBJ2-3; D unclear. Germline CDR1 reads SGHAT; CDR2 reads FQNNGV. The CDR3 consists of 14 residues. Here the CDR3 DNA reads TGTGCCAGTAGCTCCGGAACGAGCACAGACATGCAGTATTTT. It encodes CASSSGTSTDMQYF.

The count of this clonotype is one. One junction end disagrees with the germline gene, perhaps due to a read error. This chain connects TRBV10-3 to TRBJ1-3; D uncertain. The CDR3 length is 14 residues. CDR1 is ENHRY, CDR2 SYGVKD, per germline. CDR3 nucleotide sequence: TGTACCATCAGTGGGCCGGGGACTGGAAACACCATATATTTT. Encoded protein: CTISGPGTGNTIYF.

This clonotype was counted ten times or more. V is TRBV12-3 or TRBV12-4 and J is TRBJ2-1; TRBD2 agrees at 10 bases. This CDR3 spans 19 amino acids. V was clipped by 1 base and J by 6 bases; unmatched bases: 15. CDR3 loop: CASSLVHGSPSGGSNEQFF. The CDR3 DNA sequence: TGTGCCAGCAGTTTAGTTCACGGGTCTCCTAGCGGGGGATCCAATGAGCAGTTCTTC.

This clonotype was found many times. V gene TRBV11-3 combines with J gene TRBJ2-3; 8 bases are a match to TRBD2. V lost 5 bases, J lost 8 bases, and 12 bases stayed unmatched. The CDR3 runs 15 residues. From germline, CDR1 is SGHNT and CDR2 YENEEA. Here the CDR3 reads CASSPEGPAGATQYF. DNA of the CDR3: TGTGCCAGCAGCCCCGAGGGCCCAGCGGGGGCTACGCAGTATTTT.

As regards this clonotype: The junction departs from germline at one end; a sequencing error may be responsible. V is TRBV29-1 and J is TRBJ2-3; possible D gene TRBD2, 5 bases. CDR1 and CDR2 (germline): SQVTM, ANQGSEA. The CDR3 consists of 15 residues. The CDR3 DNA sequence: TGCGGCGTGATCTGGACGGGGAAGAGCACAGATACGCAGTATTTC. It encodes CGVIWTGKSTDTQYF.